This T cell receptor (beta chain) was recovered during a study of beta chain features in type 1 diabetes. Expressed TCRB transcripts were sequenced because the entire RNA isolate underwent reverse transcription. The protocol was immunoSEQ multiplex PCR, while the TCRdb copy is restricted to in-frame clones and leaves out a portion. The sample consists of hundreds of thousands of clones, 30% of them appearing once. This CDR3 region has 14 residues. V was trimmed by 2 bases and J by 15 bases, leaving 20 bases between them. Germline assignment: CDR1 SEHNR and CDR2 FQNEAQ (reference sequence). This clone has just a few counts.

The sequenced sample was naive CD4+ T cells from blood. The chain is built from TRBV7-9 and TRBJ2-1; D remains unclear. This TCR derives from a man aged 18 to 30 in good health. The DNA for the CDR3 is TGTGCCAGCAGCTTAAGCCCGGACCTCACATTTGTGTTCTTC. Amino acid sequence: CASSLSPDLTFVFF.